These T cell receptor beta chains were read from a single sample in a study of T cells in Graves' hyperthyroidism and ophthalmopathy. MiXCR was run by TCRdb on the multiplex PCR reads, yielding one entry per CDR3 protein. The sample carries 350,000 or so distinct CDR3 sequences, 15% to 20% recorded once. The sample consisted of blood. These receptors all come from a woman aged 40 to 49 with Graves' ophthalmopathy. The CDR3 runs from the conserved cysteine through the conserved F or W. The D gene is left open where the match is weak. Only some rows state a clone size, as once, few, many or a class for expanded clones.

clone_size,v_call,j_call,cdr3_length,d_call,cdr3_aa,cdr3_nt
many,TRBV4-1,TRBJ1-1,14,TRBD1,CASSQAARGTEAFF,TGCGCCAGCAGCCAAGCAGCCAGGGGGACTGAAGCTTTCTTT
many,TRBV10-1,TRBJ2-7,13,.,CDLSGGRPYEQYF,TGCGACTTAAGTGGGGGGCGGCCCTACGAGCAGTACTTC
many,TRBV5-1,TRBJ2-7,15,TRBD1,CASSLAGQVIYGQYF,TGCGCCAGCAGCTTGGCCGGACAGGTTATCTACGGGCAGTACTTC
many,TRBV6-5,TRBJ1-2,15,TRBD1,CASSYSGGLNYGYTF,TGTGCCAGCAGTTACTCAGGGGGCCTGAACTATGGCTACACCTTC
many,TRBV30,TRBJ2-4,13,.,CAWSVVEKNIQYF,TGTGCCTGGAGTGTCGTCGAGAAAAACATTCAGTACTTC
many,TRBV6-4,TRBJ1-1,13,.,CASSAQSGTEAFF,TGTGCCAGCAGTGCTCAGTCAGGCACTGAAGCTTTCTTT
many,TRBV10-1,TRBJ2-7,14,.,CASSEVSAAYEQYF,TGCGCCAGCAGTGAAGTGTCCGCTGCCTACGAGCAGTACTTC
many,TRBV27,TRBJ1-1,14,TRBD1,CASSSLGTGTEAFF,TGTGCCAGCAGTTCGTTAGGGACAGGCACTGAAGCTTTCTTT
many,TRBV7-9,TRBJ1-2,14,.,CASSLAGRLYGYTF,TGTGCCAGCAGCTTAGCGGGGCGGCTTTATGGCTACACCTTC
many,TRBV20-1,TRBJ1-6,13,.,CSAREEGLSPLHF,TGCAGTGCTAGAGAGGAGGGTCTCTCACCCCTCCACTTT
many,TRBV20-1,TRBJ2-7,15,TRBD2,CSARPGGIAHYEQYF,TGCAGTGCTAGACCCGGGGGGATAGCCCACTACGAGCAGTACTTC
many,TRBV20-1,TRBJ2-2,12,.,CSAETSTGELFF,TGCAGTGCCGAGACTAGTACCGGGGAGCTGTTTTTT
many,TRBV11-2,TRBJ2-7,16,TRBD2,CASSHPRGDISYEQYF,TGTGCCAGCAGCCACCCCCGGGGGGATATCTCCTACGAGCAGTACTTC
many,TRBV6-5,TRBJ2-7,13,TRBD2,CASTSLAGYEQYF,TGTGCCAGCACTAGTCTAGCGGGATACGAGCAGTACTTC
many,TRBV28,TRBJ2-7,14,TRBD1,CASRRGQGAYEQYF,TGTGCCAGCAGACGGGGACAGGGGGCCTACGAGCAGTACTTC
many,TRBV6-5,TRBJ1-2,15,.,CASSYSRSANYGYTF,TGTGCCAGCAGTTACTCGCGCAGTGCGAACTATGGCTACACCTTC
.,TRBV2,TRBJ1-5,13,TRBD1,CASSETGNQPQPF,TGTGCCAGCAGTGAGACAGGGAATCAGCCCCAGCCTTTT